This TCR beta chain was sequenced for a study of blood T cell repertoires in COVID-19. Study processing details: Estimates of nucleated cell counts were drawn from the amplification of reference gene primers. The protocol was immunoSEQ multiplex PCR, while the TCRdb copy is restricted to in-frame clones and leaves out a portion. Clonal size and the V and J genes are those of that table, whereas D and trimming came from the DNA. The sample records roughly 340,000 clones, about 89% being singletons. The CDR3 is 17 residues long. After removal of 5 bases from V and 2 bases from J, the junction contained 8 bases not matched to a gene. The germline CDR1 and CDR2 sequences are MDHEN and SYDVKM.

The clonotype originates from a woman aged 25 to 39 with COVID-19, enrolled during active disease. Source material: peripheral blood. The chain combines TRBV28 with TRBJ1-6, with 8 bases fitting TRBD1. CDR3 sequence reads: CASSPGGQATYNSPLHF. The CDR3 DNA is TGTGCCAGCAGTCCAGGGGGACAGGCCACCTATAATTCACCCCTCCACTTT.